What follows is one TCR beta chain and its context. Its target is not known. This specimen belongs to a study of T cells in narcolepsy. Study-wide results and caveats: No autoreactive T cell clone sequences appeared in some memory CD4+ repertoires.

This table comes from immunoSEQ multiplex PCR, and its TCRdb copy is limited to in-frame clones, with some not included. The sample carries over 30,000 clones, around 85% recorded once. Per the germline V gene, CDR1 is LNHDA and CDR2 is SQIVND (reference sequence). The V segment lost 7 bases and the J segment 7 bases; nucleotides outside the gene matches: 10. This CDR3 comprises 14 residues. The gene calls are TRBV19 and TRBJ1-5; 7 nucleotides line up with TRBD1. The source is a human donor with narcolepsy. The sequencing input was CD45RA- memory CD4+ T cells from PBMCs. The CDR3, as DNA: TGTGCCAGTAAAGGTTCAGGGGGGAGACAGCCCCAGCATTTT. Protein: CASKGSGGRQPQHF.